This T cell receptor beta chain was documented in a study of PD-1 blockade in mismatch repair-deficient tumors. Study overall: Patients had approximately 12 mismatch repair-deficient cancer types, all previously treated and progressing.

All patients were mismatch repair deficient, assessed by either PCR or immunohistochemistry. The TCR-sequenced patients were a few responders to pembrolizumab. This CDR3 has 14 residues. From germline, CDR1 is GTSNPN and CDR2 SVGIG (reference sequence). Trimming cost V 7 bases and J 8 bases; bases outside gene matches: 13. Assay: immunoSEQ multiplex PCR; the TCRdb copy retains only in-frame clones and omits some. The table records around 100,000 clones, over 65% of them present only once. Material: peripheral blood, obtained roughly 35 weeks after starting pembrolizumab. This clonotype originated in an adult with mismatch repair-deficient cancer. The rearrangement uses TRBV30 and TRBJ2-1, with 8 bases lining up with TRBD2. Written as DNA, the CDR3 is TGTGCCTTCACCCTTAGCGGGACTCACTATGAGCAGTTCTTC. It encodes CAFTLSGTHYEQFF.